A single sample gave rise to the 30 T cell receptor beta chains below, sequenced in a study of immune evolution from preneoplasia to lung adenocarcinoma. Assay: immunoSEQ multiplex PCR; the TCRdb copy retains only in-frame clones and omits some. Here the sample spans about 6,300 clones, 76% being singletons. The material sequenced was FFPE minimally invasive lung adenocarcinoma tissue. The receptor set was obtained from a person aged 70 to 80 with lung adenocarcinoma.

The chain couples TRBV11-3 to TRBJ2-1, with a weak D call TRBD2 (6 bases). Germline CDR1 and CDR2: SGHNT and YENEEA. This CDR3 spans 15 amino acids. Trimming pared 5 bases from V and 2 bases from J, leaving 13 bases between. The chain's CDR3 is CASSLTGETYNEQFF. CDR3 sequence (DNA): TGTGCCAGCAGCCTCACGGGGGAAACCTACAATGAGCAGTTCTTC.

There are a few counts of this clone. The chain links TRBV25-1 to TRBJ1-1; D is ambiguous. The CDR3 consists of 14 residues. The germline V and J ends were trimmed by 2 bases and 4 bases, with 11 bases remaining between them. In germline, CDR1 is MGHDK, CDR2 SYGVNS. The CDR3 spells CASSEPGPATEAFF. Here the CDR3 DNA reads TGTGCCAGCAGTGAACCCGGTCCAGCCACTGAAGCTTTCTTT.

J is TRBJ2-5 and V is TRBV5-1, with unresolved D. Deletions cut 4 bases from V and 5 bases from J, with 15 bases between. The CDR3 is made up of 14 amino acids. Germline V gives CDR1 SGHRS, CDR2 YFSETQ. The CDR3 loop is CASSILDSRETQYF. The DNA for the CDR3 is TGCGCCAGCAGCATTTTAGACTCGCGGGAGACCCAGTACTTC. The entire variable domain, with the rest obtained from reference TRBV5-1 and TRBJ2-5, is as follows: KAGVTQTPRYLIKTRGQQVTLSCSPISGHRSVSWYQQTPGQGLQFLFEYFSETQRNKGNFPGRFSGRQFSNSRSEMNVSTLELGDSALYLCASSILDSRETQYFGPGTRLLVL.

J is TRBJ2-7 and V is TRBV5-6; D might be TRBD1 (6 bases). V dropped 3 bases and J dropped 5 bases, with 18 bases sitting between them. Germline loops: CDR1 SGHDT, CDR2 YYEEEE. The CDR3 runs 15 residues. The CDR3 nucleotides are TGTGCCAGCAGCTCCCTGGGGCAGGGGTATAACGAGCAGTACTTC. This sequence encodes CASSSLGQGYNEQYF.

The chain joins TRBV5-1 to TRBJ2-3, with a possible D match to TRBD2 (6 bases). The V gene's germline CDR1 is SGHRS and CDR2 YFSETQ. V shed 0 bases and J shed 4 bases, with 12 bases lying between them. The length of the CDR3 is 15 residues. The CDR3 is CASSLDTGVADTQYF. CDR3 nucleotides: TGCGCCAGCAGCTTGGATACGGGAGTGGCAGATACGCAGTATTTT. Full variable domain (rest looked up from reference TRBV5-1 and TRBJ2-3): KAGVTQTPRYLIKTRGQQVTLSCSPISGHRSVSWYQQTPGQGLQFLFEYFSETQRNKGNFPGRFSGRQFSNSRSEMNVSTLELGDSALYLCASSLDTGVADTQYFGPGTRLTVL.

The rearrangement links TRBV19 to TRBJ1-6; D not certain. V lost 9 bases to trimming and J lost 9 bases, with 15 bases between them. CDR1 and CDR2 (germline): LNHDA, SQIVND (reference sequence). This CDR3 contains 13 residues. The CDR3 spells CASEGGFGSPLHF. The CDR3 bases are TGTGCCAGCGAGGGAGGTTTCGGTTCACCCCTCCACTTT.

The chain links TRBV5-1 to TRBJ2-3, with TRBD1 matching 7 bases. This CDR3 contains 17 residues. J gave up 0 bases and V 2 bases, and 9 bases lay outside the gene matches. CDR1 is SGHRS and CDR2 is YFSETQ in the germline V gene. The CDR3 loop reads CASSLFPTGSSTDTQYF. The CDR3 nucleotides read TGCGCCAGCAGCTTATTTCCGACAGGGTCGAGCACAGATACGCAGTATTTT.

The CDR3: CASSSSGGSGNTEAFF. The CDR3, as DNA: TGTGCCAGCAGCTCCTCGGGGGGCTCAGGGAACACTGAAGCTTTCTTT. The chain links TRBV7-9 to TRBJ1-1, with D possibly matching TRBD1 (6 bases). V was trimmed by 4 bases and J by 1 base, leaving 16 bases between them. Germline CDR1 is SEHNR and CDR2 is FQNEAQ (reference sequence). CDR3 size: 16 residues.

The J gene is TRBJ2-7, the V gene TRBV5-1; 7 bases are shared with TRBD1. V lost 4 bases, J lost 1 base, and 11 bases stayed unmatched. The CDR3 is 16 residues long. CDR1 and CDR2 from the germline V gene are SGHRS and YFSETQ. In DNA, the CDR3 is TGCGCCAGCAGCACCGACAGGGTCCAAGTTTCCTACGAGCAGTACTTC. Translating it yields CASSTDRVQVSYEQYF.

The chain carries TRBV5-1 and TRBJ1-1; tentatively, D is TRBD1 (5 bases). The germline gives CDR1 SGHRS, CDR2 YFSETQ. V was pared by 0 bases and J by 1 base, with 13 bases between. This CDR3 has 16 amino acids. CDR3 loop: CASSLGGWVTNTEAFF. CDR3 nucleotides: TGCGCCAGCAGCTTGGGGGGGTGGGTCACGAACACTGAAGCTTTCTTT.

The V call is TRBV7-2, the J call TRBJ1-4; no reliable D call. Trimming stripped 6 bases from V and 5 bases from J, with 16 bases between. The CDR3 is 15 residues long. Germline V gene lookup returns CDR1 SGHTA and CDR2 FQGNSA. The CDR3 DNA follows: TGTGCCAGCAGACCCTCTCCGGGTCTAAATGAAAAACTGTTTTTT. Its protein is CASRPSPGLNEKLFF.

The J gene is TRBJ1-5, the V gene TRBV28, with D perhaps matching TRBD1 (5 bases). V shed 10 bases and J shed 4 bases, with 17 bases lying between them. The CDR3 length is 14 residues. From germline, CDR1 is MDHEN and CDR2 SYDVKM. The CDR3 protein is CATKPAGENQPQHF. The CDR3 DNA is TGTGCCACTAAACCCGCGGGGGAAAATCAGCCCCAGCATTTT.

This chain links TRBV7-9 with TRBJ2-1, with 11 bases lining up with TRBD2. The CDR3 sequence is 15 residues long. The trim removed 6 bases at V and 4 bases at J, leaving 5 bases unmatched. Germline V gene sequence: CDR1 SEHNR, CDR2 FQNEAQ (reference sequence). In DNA, the CDR3 is TGTGCCAGCAGAGGGGGACTAGCGGATTACAATGAGCAGTTCTTC. Translating gives CASRGGLADYNEQFF.

V is TRBV5-4 and J is TRBJ1-2; D remains unclear. The V end was cut by 3 bases, the J end by 8 bases, with 11 bases between. This CDR3 region has 12 residues. The V gene's germline CDR1 is SGHNT and CDR2 YYREEE (reference sequence). The CDR3 region has the DNA TGTGCCAGCAGCTCTCGGACGCAAGGCTACACCTTC. It encodes CASSSRTQGYTF.

The chain couples TRBV5-6 to TRBJ2-7; the D is unclear. Trimming took 0 bases from V and 2 from J, leaving 15 bases between them. The CDR3 covers 16 residues. From germline, CDR1 is SGHDT and CDR2 YYEEEE. CDR3 residues: CASSLGFSGGPYEQYF. For the CDR3, the DNA is TGTGCCAGCAGCTTGGGATTTTCAGGTGGCCCCTACGAGCAGTACTTC.

The V and J genes are TRBV7-9 and TRBJ2-2; D gene ambiguous. In germline, CDR1 is SEHNR, CDR2 FQNEAQ (reference sequence). The CDR3 covers 8 residues. The CDR3 here is CACGELFF. The CDR3 bases are TGTGCATGTGGGGAGCTGTTTTTT.

The rearrangement links TRBV5-1 to TRBJ2-1; 7 bases map to TRBD2. With 3 bases clipped from V and 2 bases from J, the junction kept 2 bases outside the gene matches. The CDR3 has 14 amino acids. Germline CDR1 reads SGHRS; CDR2 reads YFSETQ. CDR3 nucleotide sequence: TGCGCCAGCAGCTGGGGGACTACCTACAATGAGCAGTTCTTC. It codes for CASSWGTTYNEQFF.

The chain uses TRBV28 and TRBJ1-2; unclear D gene. The germline V gene has CDR1 MDHEN and CDR2 SYDVKM. This CDR3 is 12 amino acids long. V was clipped by 6 bases and J by 8 bases, with 13 bases between them. DNA of the CDR3: TGTGCCAGCAGCCCACGGTCCGGAGGCTACACCTTC. Translation: CASSPRSGGYTF.

Sample share makes this clone large. This rearrangement joins TRBV14 to TRBJ2-3, with TRBD2 as a possible D gene (5 bases). The germline gives CDR1 SGHDN, CDR2 FVKESK. V lost 0 bases and J lost 5, with 18 bases in between. CDR3 length: 17 amino acids. The CDR3 is CASSQDFWSGKGDTQYF. The CDR3, as DNA: TGTGCCAGCAGCCAAGATTTCTGGAGCGGCAAGGGAGATACGCAGTATTTT. The full variable domain, rest sourced from reference TRBV14 and TRBJ2-3, is EAGVTQFPSHSVIEKGQTVTLRCDPISGHDNLYWYRRVMGKEIKFLLHFVKESKQDESGMPNNRFLAERTGGTYSTLKVQPAELEDSGVYFCASSQDFWSGKGDTQYFGPGTRLTVL.

The chain is built from TRBV7-3 and TRBJ2-2; D not certain. The V gene lost 5 bases and the J gene lost 5 bases, with 9 bases spanning the gap. Germline CDR1 reads SGHTA; CDR2 reads FQGTGA. The CDR3 loop spans 13 amino acids. CDR3 in amino acids: CASSPSYTGELFF. In DNA form, the CDR3 reads TGTGCCAGCAGCCCTAGTTATACCGGGGAGCTGTTTTTT.

The CDR3 coding sequence is TGCGCCAGCAGCCAAGTTCCAAAAATTGCAACTAATGAAAAACTGTTTTTT. Translation: CASSQVPKIATNEKLFF. The V and J genes are TRBV4-1 and TRBJ1-4; D is unclear. CDR1 MGHRA and CDR2 YSYEKL come from the germline V gene. CDR3 size: 17 residues. The V end lost 1 base, the J end lost 0 bases, and 12 bases lay between the germline ends.

This rearrangement joins TRBV7-2 to TRBJ2-1, with D uncertain. This CDR3 spans 16 amino acids. Trimming cost V 5 bases and J 0 bases, with 14 bases left between them. CDR1 SGHTA and CDR2 FQGNSA come from the germline V gene. CDR3 amino acids: CASSPPGRSSYNEQFF. Written as DNA, the CDR3 is TGTGCCAGCAGCCCTCCTGGGCGGAGCTCCTACAATGAGCAGTTCTTC.

This clone was recorded once. The chain uses TRBV5-8 and TRBJ2-1, with D unresolved. V was shortened by 4 bases and J by 5 bases, with 7 bases between the two germline ends. The germline CDR1 and CDR2 sequences are SGHTS and YDEGEE. The CDR3 spans 12 residues. CDR3 in DNA: TGTGCCAGCAGCCCGAAGAACAATGAGCAGTTCTTC. The encoded protein is CASSPKNNEQFF. Drawing the rest from reference TRBV5-8 and TRBJ2-1, the complete variable domain is EAGVTQSPTHLIKTRGQQATLRCSPISGHTSVYWYQQALGLGLQFLLWYDEGEERNRGNFPPRFSGRQFPNYSSELNVNALELEDSALYLCASSPKNNEQFFGPGTRLTVL.

This clone has a handful of counts. The CDR3 coding sequence is TGTGCCAGCAGCTTAACGGGGGGGAGTGTACAAGAGACCCAGTACTTC. Its protein is CASSLTGGSVQETQYF. The chain links TRBV11-2 to TRBJ2-5; 8 bases are a match to TRBD2. V was pared by 2 bases and J by 2 bases, with 7 bases of the junction left unmatched. CDR3 length: 16 amino acids. Germline lookup yields CDR1 SGHAT and CDR2 FQNNGV.

This clone showed up just a few times. This chain links TRBV25-1 with TRBJ2-5; 9 bases agree with TRBD1. Looked up from germline, CDR1 is MGHDK and CDR2 is SYGVNS. V trimming: 8 bases; J trimming: 6 bases; junction bases outside the gene matches: 13. This CDR3 region has 15 residues. The CDR3 coding sequence is TGTGCCAGCGGCCCGGGACAGGGCTTTTTGAAGACCCAGTACTTC. Encoded protein: CASGPGQGFLKTQYF.

The J gene is TRBJ1-5, the V gene TRBV6-5; D not resolved. Germline lookup yields CDR1 MNHEY and CDR2 SVGAGI. CDR3 length: 15 residues. The V end was cut by 8 bases, the J end by 2 bases, with 16 bases between. CDR3 DNA sequence: TGTGCCAGCTCATCCGGCCTTGGGGGCAATCAGCCCCAGCATTTT. Protein product: CASSSGLGGNQPQHF.

This clone was detected only once. The V call is TRBV7-3, the J call TRBJ2-2, with TRBD2 matching 8 bases. CDR1 is SGHTA, CDR2 FQGTGA, per germline. J was trimmed by 7 bases and V by 5 bases; bases with no gene match: 3. The CDR3 runs to 13 residues. The CDR3 reads CASSPGGVGELFF. The CDR3 DNA sequence: TGTGCCAGCAGCCCCGGGGGGGTCGGGGAGCTGTTTTTT.

V and J are TRBV6-6 and TRBJ2-5; D may correspond to TRBD1 or TRBD2 (5 bases each). CDR3 length equals 12 residues. CDR1 and CDR2 from the germline V gene are MNHNY and SVGAGI (reference sequence). Trimming took 7 bases from V and 5 from J, leaving 11 bases between them. As DNA, the CDR3 is TGTGCCAGCAAGGGGACGGGGGAGACCCAGTACTTC. Its protein is CASKGTGETQYF.

This clone was recorded only once. The V gene is TRBV11-1, the J gene TRBJ2-2; no firm D call. Between the trimmed V and J ends, which lost 5 bases and 5 bases, there was a span of 9 bases. Germline-derived CDR1 and CDR2 are SGHAT and FQDESV (reference sequence). The length of the CDR3 is 13 residues. The CDR3 sequence: CASSEQRTGELFF. As DNA, the CDR3 is TGTGCCAGCAGCGAACAGAGGACCGGGGAGCTGTTTTTT.

This sequence joins TRBV6-5 and TRBJ1-1; TRBD1 is a possible D gene (6 bases). This CDR3 comprises 14 residues. With 6 bases removed from V and 11 bases from J, the gap between germline ends came to 22 bases. From germline, CDR1 is MNHEY and CDR2 SVGAGI. In nucleotides, the CDR3 is TGTGCCAGCAGACCCCGTCGGGGGGCGAATGGTGCTTTCTTT. Translating gives CASRPRRGANGAFF.